The sample holds a few counts of the clone carrying this T cell receptor beta chain. The TCR beta library used iRepertoire HTBI primers with Arm-PCR amplification of CDR3. A single record per CDR3 protein comes from TCRdb applying MiXCR to the multiplex PCR reads. The sample yields more than 350,000 distinct CDR3 sequences, about 16% seen once. The CDR3 length is 16 residues. Germline CDR1 reads KGHSH; CDR2 reads LQKENI. V was pared by 6 bases and J by 0 bases, with 17 bases between. The time point: newly diagnosed GD, antithyroid drugs for less than 3 months. Generation of the TCR library employed RNA extracted from PBMCs. The entry originates in a study of regulatory T cells in long-lasting Graves disease. These sequences were also reported in another study, on T cells in Graves' hyperthyroidism and ophthalmopathy. In that study: HTBI primers were the set used in a first-round RT-PCR of the TCR CDR3.

The sample consisted of peripheral blood mononuclear cells (PBMCs), taken at new diagnosis, from a patient treated with antithyroid drugs. V gene TRBV18 combines with J gene TRBJ1-1, with unresolved D. This receptor was identified in a woman aged 25 to 39 with Graves disease. The CDR3 reads CASSLRDGPLNTEAFF. The CDR3 DNA reads TGTGCCAGCTCCCTCCGGGATGGACCGTTGAACACTGAAGCTTTCTTT.